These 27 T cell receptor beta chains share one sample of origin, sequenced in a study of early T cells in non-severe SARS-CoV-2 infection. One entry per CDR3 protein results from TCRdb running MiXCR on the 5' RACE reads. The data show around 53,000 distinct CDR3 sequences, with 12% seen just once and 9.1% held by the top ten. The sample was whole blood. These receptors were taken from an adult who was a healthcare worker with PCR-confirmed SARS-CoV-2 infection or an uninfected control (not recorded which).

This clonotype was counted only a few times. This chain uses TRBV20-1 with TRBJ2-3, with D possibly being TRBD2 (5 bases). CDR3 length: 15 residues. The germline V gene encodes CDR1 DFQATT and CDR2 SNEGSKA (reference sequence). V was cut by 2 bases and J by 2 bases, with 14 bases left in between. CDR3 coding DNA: TGCAGTGCTAGACCCCCGGGGAGAGACACAGATACGCAGTATTTT. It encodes CSARPPGRDTDTQYF.

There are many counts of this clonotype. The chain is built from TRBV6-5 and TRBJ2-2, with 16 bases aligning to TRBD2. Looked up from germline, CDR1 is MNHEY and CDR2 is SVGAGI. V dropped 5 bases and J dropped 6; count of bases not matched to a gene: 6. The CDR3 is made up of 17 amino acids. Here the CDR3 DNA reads TGTGCCAGCAGTGGGACTAGCGGGGGGGCCAGGCCCGGGGAGCTGTTTTTT. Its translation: CASSGTSGGARPGELFF.

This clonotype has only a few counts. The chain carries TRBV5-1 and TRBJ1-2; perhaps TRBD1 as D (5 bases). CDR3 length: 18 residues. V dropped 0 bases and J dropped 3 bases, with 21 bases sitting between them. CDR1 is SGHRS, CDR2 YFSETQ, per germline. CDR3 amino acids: CASSLDARASWEDYGYTF. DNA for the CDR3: TGCGCCAGCAGCTTGGACGCCAGGGCCAGTTGGGAAGACTATGGCTACACCTTC.

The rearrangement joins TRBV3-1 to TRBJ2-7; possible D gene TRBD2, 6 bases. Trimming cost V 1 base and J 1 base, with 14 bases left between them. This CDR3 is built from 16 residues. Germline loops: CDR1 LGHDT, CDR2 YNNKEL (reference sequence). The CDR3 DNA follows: TGTGCCAGCAGCCAAGGCGATCGGGGGAATTCCTACGAGCAGTACTTC. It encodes CASSQGDRGNSYEQYF.

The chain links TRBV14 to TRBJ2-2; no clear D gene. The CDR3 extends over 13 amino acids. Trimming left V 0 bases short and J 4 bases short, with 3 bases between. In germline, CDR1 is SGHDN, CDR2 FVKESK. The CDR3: CASSQDRTGELFF. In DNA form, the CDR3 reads TGTGCCAGCAGCCAAGATCGCACCGGGGAGCTGTTTTTT.

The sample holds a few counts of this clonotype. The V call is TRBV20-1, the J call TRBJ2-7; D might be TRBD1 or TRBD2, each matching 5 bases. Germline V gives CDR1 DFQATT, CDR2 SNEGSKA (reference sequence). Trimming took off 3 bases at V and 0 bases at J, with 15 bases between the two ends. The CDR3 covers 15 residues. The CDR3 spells CSARRGVGISYEQYF. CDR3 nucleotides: TGCAGTGCTAGGAGGGGTGTAGGGATCTCCTACGAGCAGTACTTC.

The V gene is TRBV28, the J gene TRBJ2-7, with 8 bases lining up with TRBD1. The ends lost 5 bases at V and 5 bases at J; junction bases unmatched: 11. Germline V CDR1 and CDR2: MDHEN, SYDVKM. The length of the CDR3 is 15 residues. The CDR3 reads CASSKPGQTGDEQYF. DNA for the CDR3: TGTGCCAGCAGTAAACCGGGACAGACAGGGGACGAGCAGTACTTC. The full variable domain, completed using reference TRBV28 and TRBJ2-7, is DVKVTQSSRYLVKRTGEKVFLECVQDMDHENMFWYRQDPGLGLRLIYFSYDVKMKEKGDIPEGYSVSREKKERFSLILESASTNQTSMYLCASSKPGQTGDEQYFGPGTRLTVT.

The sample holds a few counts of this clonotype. CDR3 in amino acids: CASRGRSSYNEQFF. The CDR3 DNA reads as TGTGCCAGCAGGGGCAGGAGCTCCTACAATGAGCAGTTCTTC. The chain uses TRBV6-6 and TRBJ2-1; D gene uncertain. The CDR3 sequence is 14 residues long. Trimming shortened V by 6 bases and J by 0 bases, and 9 bases separated the two germline ends. Looked up from germline, CDR1 is MNHNY and CDR2 is SVGAGI (reference sequence).

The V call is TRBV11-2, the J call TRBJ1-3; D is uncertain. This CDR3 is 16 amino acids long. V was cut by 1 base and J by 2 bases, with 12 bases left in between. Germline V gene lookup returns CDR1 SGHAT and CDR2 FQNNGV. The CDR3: CASSLGRVRAGNTIYF. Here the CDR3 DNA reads TGTGCCAGCAGCTTAGGACGGGTCCGTGCTGGAAACACCATATATTTT.

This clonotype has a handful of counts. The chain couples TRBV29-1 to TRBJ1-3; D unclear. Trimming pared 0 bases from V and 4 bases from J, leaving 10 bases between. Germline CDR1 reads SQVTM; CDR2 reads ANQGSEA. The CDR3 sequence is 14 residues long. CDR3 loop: CSVEDDPVGNTIYF. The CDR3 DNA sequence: TGCAGCGTTGAAGATGATCCAGTCGGAAACACCATATATTTT.

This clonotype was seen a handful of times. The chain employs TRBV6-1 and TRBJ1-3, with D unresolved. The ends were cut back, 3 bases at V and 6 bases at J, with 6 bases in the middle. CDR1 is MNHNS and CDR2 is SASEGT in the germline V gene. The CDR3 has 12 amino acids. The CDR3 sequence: CASSEMENTIYF. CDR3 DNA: TGTGCCAGCAGTGAGATGGAAAACACCATATATTTT.

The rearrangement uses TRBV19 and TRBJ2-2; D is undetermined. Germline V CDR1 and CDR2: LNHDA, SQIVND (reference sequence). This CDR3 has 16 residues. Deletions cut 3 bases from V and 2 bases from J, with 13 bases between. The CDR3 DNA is TGTGCCAGTAGTATTGGTTCGAAGGGAAACACCGGGGAGCTGTTTTTT. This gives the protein CASSIGSKGNTGELFF.

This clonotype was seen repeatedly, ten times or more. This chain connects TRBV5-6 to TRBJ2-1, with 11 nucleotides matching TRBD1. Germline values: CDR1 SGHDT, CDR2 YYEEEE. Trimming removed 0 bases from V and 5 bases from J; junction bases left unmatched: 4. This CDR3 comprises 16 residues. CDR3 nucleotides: TGTGCCAGCAGCTTGGCCCCGGACAGGGGGCACAATGAGCAGTTCTTC. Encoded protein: CASSLAPDRGHNEQFF. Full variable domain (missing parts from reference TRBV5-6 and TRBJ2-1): DAGVTQSPTHLIKTRGQQVTLRCSPKSGHDTVSWYQQALGQGPQFIFQYYEEEERQRGNFPDRFSGHQFPNYSSELNVNALLLGDSALYLCASSLAPDRGHNEQFFGPGTRLTVL.

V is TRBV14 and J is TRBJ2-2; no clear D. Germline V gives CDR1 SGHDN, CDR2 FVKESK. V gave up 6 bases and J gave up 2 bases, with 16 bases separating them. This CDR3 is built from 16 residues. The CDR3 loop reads CASRAGPSGNTGELFF. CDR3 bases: TGTGCCAGCAGGGCCGGGCCTTCAGGAAACACCGGGGAGCTGTTTTTT.

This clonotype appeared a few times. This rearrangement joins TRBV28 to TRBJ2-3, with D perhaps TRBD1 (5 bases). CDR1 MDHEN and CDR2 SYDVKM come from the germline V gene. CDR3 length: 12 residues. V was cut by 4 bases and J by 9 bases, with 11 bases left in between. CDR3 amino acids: CASSSTGRTQYF. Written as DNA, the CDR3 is TGTGCCAGCAGTTCTACAGGTCGGACGCAGTATTTT.

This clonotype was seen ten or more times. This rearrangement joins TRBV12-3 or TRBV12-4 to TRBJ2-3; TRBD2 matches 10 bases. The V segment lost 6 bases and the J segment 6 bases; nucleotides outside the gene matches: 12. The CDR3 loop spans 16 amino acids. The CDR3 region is CASRSHSSGRTDTQYF. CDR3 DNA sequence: TGTGCCAGCAGGAGCCACTCTAGCGGGAGAACGGATACGCAGTATTTT.

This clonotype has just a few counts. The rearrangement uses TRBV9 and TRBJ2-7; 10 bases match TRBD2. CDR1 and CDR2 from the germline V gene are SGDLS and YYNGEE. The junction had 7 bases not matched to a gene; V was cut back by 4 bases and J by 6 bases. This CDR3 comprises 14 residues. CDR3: CASSPGVAGGEQYF. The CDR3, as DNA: TGTGCCAGCAGCCCCGGGGTAGCGGGAGGCGAGCAGTACTTC.

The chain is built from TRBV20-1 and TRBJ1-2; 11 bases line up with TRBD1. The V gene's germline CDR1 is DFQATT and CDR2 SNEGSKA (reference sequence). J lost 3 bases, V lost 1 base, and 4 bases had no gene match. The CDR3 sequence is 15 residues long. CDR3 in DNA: TGCAGTGCTAGAGGGACAGGGGGCTTAGACTATGGCTACACCTTC. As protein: CSARGTGGLDYGYTF.

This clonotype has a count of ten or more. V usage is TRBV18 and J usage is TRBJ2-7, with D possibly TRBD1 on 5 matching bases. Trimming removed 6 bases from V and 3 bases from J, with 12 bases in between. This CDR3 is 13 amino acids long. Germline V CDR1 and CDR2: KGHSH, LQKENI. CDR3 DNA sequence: TGTGCCAGCTCGGCCCTCGACAGCTACGAGCAGTACTTC. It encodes CASSALDSYEQYF.

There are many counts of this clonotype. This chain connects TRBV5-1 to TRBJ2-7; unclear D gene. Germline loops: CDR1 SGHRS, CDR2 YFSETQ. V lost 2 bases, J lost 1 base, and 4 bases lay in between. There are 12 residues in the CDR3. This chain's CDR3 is CASSFSSYEQYF. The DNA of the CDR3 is TGCGCCAGCAGCTTCAGTTCCTACGAGCAGTACTTC. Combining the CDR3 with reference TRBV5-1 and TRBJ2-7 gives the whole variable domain KAGVTQTPRYLIKTRGQQVTLSCSPISGHRSVSWYQQTPGQGLQFLFEYFSETQRNKGNFPGRFSGRQFSNSRSEMNVSTLELGDSALYLCASSFSSYEQYFGPGTRLTVT.

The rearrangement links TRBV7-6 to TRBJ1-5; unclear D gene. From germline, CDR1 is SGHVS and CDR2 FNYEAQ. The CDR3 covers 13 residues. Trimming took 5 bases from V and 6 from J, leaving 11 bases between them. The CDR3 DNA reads TGTGCCAGCAGCCAGGCCCTGGGTCAGCCCCAGCATTTT. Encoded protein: CASSQALGQPQHF.

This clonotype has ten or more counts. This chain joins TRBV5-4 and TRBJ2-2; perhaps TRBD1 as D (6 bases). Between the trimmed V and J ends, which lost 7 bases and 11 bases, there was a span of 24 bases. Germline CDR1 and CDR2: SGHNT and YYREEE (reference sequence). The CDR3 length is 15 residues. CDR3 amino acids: CASAMTGLETTELFF. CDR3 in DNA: TGTGCCAGCGCCATGACAGGTTTGGAGACTACCGAGCTGTTTTTT.

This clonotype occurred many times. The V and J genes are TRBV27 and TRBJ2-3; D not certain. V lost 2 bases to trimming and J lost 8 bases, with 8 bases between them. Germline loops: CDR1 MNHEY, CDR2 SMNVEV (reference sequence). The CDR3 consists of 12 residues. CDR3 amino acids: CASSLEPGTQYF. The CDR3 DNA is TGTGCCAGCAGTTTAGAGCCAGGTACGCAGTATTTT.

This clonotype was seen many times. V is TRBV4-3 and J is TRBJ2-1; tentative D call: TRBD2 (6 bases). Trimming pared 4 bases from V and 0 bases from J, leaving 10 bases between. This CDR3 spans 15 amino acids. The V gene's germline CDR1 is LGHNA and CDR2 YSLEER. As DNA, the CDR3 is TGCGCCAGCAGCCCCTGGAGGGGCTCCTACAATGAGCAGTTCTTC. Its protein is CASSPWRGSYNEQFF.

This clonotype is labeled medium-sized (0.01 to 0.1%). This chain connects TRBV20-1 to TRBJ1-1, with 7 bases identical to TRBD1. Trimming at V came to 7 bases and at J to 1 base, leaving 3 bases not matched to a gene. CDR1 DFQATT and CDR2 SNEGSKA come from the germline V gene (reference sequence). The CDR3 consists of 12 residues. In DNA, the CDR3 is TGCAGTGGGGGACAGCCGAACACTGAAGCTTTCTTT. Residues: CSGGQPNTEAFF.

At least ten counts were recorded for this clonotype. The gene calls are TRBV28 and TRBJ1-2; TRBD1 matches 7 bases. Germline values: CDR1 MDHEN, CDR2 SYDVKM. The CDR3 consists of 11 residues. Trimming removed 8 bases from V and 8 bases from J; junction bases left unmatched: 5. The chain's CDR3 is CASRQGGGYTF. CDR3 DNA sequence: TGTGCCAGCCGACAGGGAGGCGGCTACACCTTC.

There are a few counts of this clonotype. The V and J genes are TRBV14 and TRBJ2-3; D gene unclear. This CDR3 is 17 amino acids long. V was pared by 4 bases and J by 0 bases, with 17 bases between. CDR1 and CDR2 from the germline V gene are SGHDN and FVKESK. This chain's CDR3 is CASSLYHGRFSTDTQYF. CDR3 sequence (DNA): TGTGCCAGCAGCCTTTACCACGGACGGTTCAGCACAGATACGCAGTATTTT.